This passage covers 22 T cell receptor beta chains from one sample sequenced in a study of cytomegalovirus exposure and HLA in healthy donors. Primers included in the PCR were 60 Vbeta and 13 Jbeta primers. The protocol was immunoSEQ multiplex PCR, while the TCRdb copy is restricted to in-frame clones and leaves out a portion. Of 55,000 to 70,000 clones in the sample, over 60% are singletons; the top ten hold 5% to 6.5%. Sequenced sample: PBMCs. Receptor source: a woman in her 30s in good health and CMV-seronegative.

This clone has a handful of counts. Other DNA sequences in this sample translate to the same CDR3. V usage is TRBV5-1 and J usage is TRBJ1-5; 8 bases align to TRBD1. The CDR3 loop spans 18 amino acids. Germline CDR1 is SGHRS and CDR2 is YFSETQ. With 3 bases clipped from V and 2 bases from J, the junction kept 13 bases outside the gene matches. Written as DNA, the CDR3 is TGCGCCAGCAGCTCTGAACATTATGACAGGGGCCGCAATCAGCCCCAGCATTTT. Amino acid sequence: CASSSEHYDRGRNQPQHF.

The chain couples TRBV5-6 to TRBJ2-2; 8 positions match TRBD2. CDR1 and CDR2 (germline): SGHDT, YYEEEE. The CDR3 runs 19 residues. After removal of 0 bases from V and 4 bases from J, the junction contained 14 bases not matched to a gene. CDR3 region: CASSLVSSSAGGTTGELFF. CDR3 bases: TGTGCCAGCAGCTTGGTTAGCTCGTCTGCGGGAGGTACCACCGGGGAGCTGTTTTTT.

The chain has TRBV7-2 and TRBJ2-5; the D is unclear. CDR3 length equals 15 residues. Germline values: CDR1 SGHTA, CDR2 FQGNSA. Trimming removed 1 base at V and 5 bases at J, with 14 bases between. The CDR3 sequence: CASSLGATRGETQYF. The CDR3 bases are TGTGCCAGCAGCTTAGGGGCCACCCGTGGGGAGACCCAGTACTTC. The whole variable domain, filled in from reference TRBV7-2 and TRBJ2-5, reads GAGVSQSPSNKVTEKGKDVELRCDPISGHTALYWYRQSLGQGLEFLIYFQGNSAPDKSGLPSDRFSAERTGGSVSTLTIQRTQQEDSAVYLCASSLGATRGETQYFGPGTRLLVL.

V usage is TRBV19 and J usage is TRBJ2-1; 14 nucleotides agree with TRBD2. CDR1 LNHDA and CDR2 SQIVND come from the germline V gene (reference sequence). The CDR3 spans 15 residues. After removal of 3 bases from V and 10 bases from J, the junction contained 5 bases not matched to a gene. The CDR3 here is CASSIRLAGGPEQFF. Here the CDR3 DNA reads TGTGCCAGTAGTATCCGACTAGCGGGAGGGCCGGAGCAGTTCTTC.

V gene TRBV7-9 combines with J gene TRBJ1-2, with TRBD1 as a possible D gene (5 bases). The germline V and J ends were trimmed by 1 base and 4 bases, with 10 bases remaining between them. The CDR3 extends over 14 amino acids. The germline CDR1 and CDR2 sequences are SEHNR and FQNEAQ (reference sequence). CDR3 protein: CASSLGQSVYGYTF. For the CDR3, the DNA is TGTGCCAGCAGCTTAGGACAGAGTGTCTATGGCTACACCTTC.

This rearrangement joins TRBV29-1 to TRBJ1-5; 9 nucleotides match TRBD1. Germline V lookup: CDR1 SQVTM, CDR2 ANQGSEA. This CDR3 contains 13 residues. V lost 6 bases, J lost 5 bases, and 5 bases stayed unmatched. The DNA for the CDR3 is TGCAGCGTACAGGGGGCAATGGATCAGCCCCAGCATTTT. It encodes CSVQGAMDQPQHF.

The chain uses TRBV11-1 and TRBJ2-1; D is unresolved. This CDR3 comprises 12 residues. With 3 bases removed from V and 7 bases from J, the gap between germline ends came to 7 bases. The germline V gene has CDR1 SGHAT and CDR2 FQDESV (reference sequence). The CDR3 region is CASSFNQNEQFF. The CDR3 coding sequence is TGTGCCAGCAGCTTTAACCAGAATGAGCAGTTCTTC.

This clone was counted between two and nine times. The chain employs TRBV28 and TRBJ2-5; a weak D match, TRBD2 (6 bases). With 5 bases removed from V and 5 bases from J, the gap between germline ends came to 12 bases. The CDR3 length is 13 residues. In germline, CDR1 is MDHEN, CDR2 SYDVKM. The CDR3 loop reads CASSLGGGETQYF. The CDR3 coding sequence is TGTGCCAGCAGTCTCGGGGGTGGGGAGACCCAGTACTTC. The variable domain in full, with the rest retrieved from reference TRBV28 and TRBJ2-5, is DVKVTQSSRYLVKRTGEKVFLECVQDMDHENMFWYRQDPGLGLRLIYFSYDVKMKEKGDIPEGYSVSREKKERFSLILESASTNQTSMYLCASSLGGGETQYFGPGTRLLVL.

The CDR3 DNA reads as TGTGCCAGTAATAGCGGGACAGGGGGCTCTTACGAGCAGTACTTC. Its protein is CASNSGTGGSYEQYF. This chain connects TRBV19 to TRBJ2-5; 12 positions match TRBD1. The J call could be wrong; TRBJ2-7 is a better fit for the DNA end. This CDR3 region has 15 residues. Per germline, CDR1 LNHDA and CDR2 SQIVND (reference sequence).

The rearrangement links TRBV19 to TRBJ1-1; D unresolved. Per the germline V gene, CDR1 is LNHDA and CDR2 is SQIVND (reference sequence). This CDR3 comprises 14 residues. V was pared by 4 bases and J by 3 bases, with 12 bases between. DNA for the CDR3: TGTGCCAGTAGTACCACCGGCGGGGACACTGAAGCTTTCTTT. This encodes CASSTTGGDTEAFF.

CDR3 region: CASSLAQTGGNEKLFF. The CDR3 region has the DNA TGTGCCAGCAGCTTGGCCCAGACAGGGGGAAATGAAAAACTGTTTTTT. The J gene is TRBJ1-4, the V gene TRBV5-4; 9 nucleotides agree with TRBD1. This CDR3 has 16 amino acids. CDR1 SGHNT and CDR2 YYREEE come from the germline V gene (reference sequence). V lost 0 bases to trimming and J lost 5 bases; unmatched junction nucleotides: 5.

The rearrangement uses TRBV19 and TRBJ2-7; 10 bases line up with TRBD2. Germline loops: CDR1 LNHDA, CDR2 SQIVND (reference sequence). CDR3 length: 14 amino acids. Unmatched junction bases numbered 7, after V lost 6 bases and J lost 5 bases. The CDR3 protein is CASRDIAGGNEQYF. For the CDR3, the DNA is TGTGCCAGTAGGGATATAGCGGGAGGCAACGAGCAGTACTTC.

This clone was found a few times. The chain recombines TRBV4-3 with TRBJ2-2; maybe TRBD1 (5 bases). V gave up 7 bases and J gave up 3 bases, with 18 bases separating them. The germline V gene has CDR1 LGHNA and CDR2 YSLEER. The CDR3 spans 16 residues. CDR3 DNA sequence: TGCGCCAGCATCCGTCGGCCAGGGCGGCACACCGGGGAGCTGTTTTTT. It yields the protein CASIRRPGRHTGELFF.

Here the CDR3 reads CASSEAPLADQETQYF. Here the CDR3 DNA reads TGTGCCAGCAGTGAAGCGCCGCTAGCGGATCAAGAGACCCAGTACTTC. V usage is TRBV2 and J usage is TRBJ2-5, with 7 bases matching TRBD2. The CDR3 loop spans 16 amino acids. Germline lookup yields CDR1 SNHLY and CDR2 FYNNEI. The V gene end was trimmed by 0 bases and the J gene end by 2 bases; junction bases not matched to a gene: 6.

V usage is TRBV27 and J usage is TRBJ2-1; TRBD2 matches at 11 bases. CDR1 and CDR2 from the germline V gene are MNHEY and SMNVEV (reference sequence). The CDR3 runs to 16 residues. The V and J ends lost 6 bases and 4 bases, in that order; junction bases with no gene match: 8. The DNA of the CDR3 is TGTGCCAGCAGCCCAGGGACTAGCGGTACTTACAATGAGCAGTTCTTC. Its translation is CASSPGTSGTYNEQFF.

In this sample, this clone turned up a few times. The chain has TRBV25-1 and TRBJ2-5, with D possibly being TRBD1 (6 bases). The CDR3 consists of 14 residues. Germline V gene lookup returns CDR1 MGHDK and CDR2 SYGVNS. Trimming took 3 bases from V and 2 from J, leaving 10 bases between them. DNA for the CDR3: TGTGCCAGCAGTGACCCGGACAGTCAAGAGACCCAGTACTTC. This gives the protein CASSDPDSQETQYF.

This clone was counted once. V and J are TRBV9 and TRBJ1-2, with D unresolved. The V end was cut by 4 bases, the J end by 5 bases, with 15 bases between. This CDR3 has 14 residues. Looked up from germline, CDR1 is SGDLS and CDR2 is YYNGEE. CDR3 sequence: CASSPTGVEYGYTF. In DNA form, the CDR3 reads TGTGCCAGCAGCCCGACCGGGGTGGAGTATGGCTACACCTTC.

The chain has TRBV9 and TRBJ2-1; TRBD2 agrees at 7 bases. The ends lost 10 bases at V and 5 bases at J; junction bases unmatched: 9. Looked up from germline, CDR1 is SGDLS and CDR2 is YYNGEE. The CDR3 consists of 13 residues. CDR3 nucleotide sequence: TGTGCCGGAGGCGCGGGAGACAACAATGAGCAGTTCTTC. Residues: CAGGAGDNNEQFF.

The V call is TRBV19, the J call TRBJ2-3; D may be TRBD1 (5 bases). V lost 3 bases to trimming and J lost 6 bases, with 16 bases between them. Germline V CDR1 and CDR2: LNHDA, SQIVND (reference sequence). The length of the CDR3 is 15 residues. This CDR3 reads CASSISGGASDTQYF. The CDR3, as DNA: TGTGCCAGTAGTATCTCGGGTGGGGCTTCCGATACGCAGTATTTT.

J is TRBJ1-6 and V is TRBV9, with a possible D match to TRBD1 (6 bases). The germline gives CDR1 SGDLS, CDR2 YYNGEE. The CDR3 covers 15 residues. The germline V and J ends were trimmed by 0 bases and 10 bases, with 14 bases remaining between them. CDR3 protein: CASSVDEGVGSPLHF. CDR3 DNA: TGTGCCAGCAGCGTAGACGAGGGGGTAGGATCACCCCTCCACTTT. The full variable domain, its missing parts supplied by reference TRBV9 and TRBJ1-6, is DSGVTQTPKHLITATGQRVTLRCSPRSGDLSVYWYQQSLDQGLQFLIQYYNGEERAKGNILERFSAQQFPDLHSELNLSSLELGDSALYFCASSVDEGVGSPLHFGNGTRLTVT.

CDR3 loop: CASSYSGTVNQPQHF. The DNA of the CDR3 is TGTGCCAGCAGTTACTCCGGGACAGTCAATCAGCCCCAGCATTTT. The genes are TRBV6-5 and TRBJ1-5; 7 bases map to TRBD1. V lost 0 bases, J lost 3 bases, and 2 bases stayed unmatched. From germline, CDR1 is MNHEY and CDR2 SVGAGI. The CDR3 totals 15 residues.

The chain couples TRBV19 to TRBJ2-5; 10 bases agree with TRBD2. The CDR3 sequence is 16 residues long. The germline V gene encodes CDR1 LNHDA and CDR2 SQIVND (reference sequence). J gave up 5 bases and V 2 bases, and 8 bases lay outside the gene matches. The CDR3 here is CASSISLAGVGETQYF. CDR3 bases: TGTGCCAGTAGTATAAGCCTAGCGGGAGTTGGTGAGACCCAGTACTTC. The full variable domain, with the rest looked up from reference TRBV19 and TRBJ2-5, is DGGITQSPKYLFRKEGQNVTLSCEQNLNHDAMYWYRQDPGQGLRLIYYSQIVNDFQKGDIAEGYSVSREKKESFPLTVTSAQKNPTAFYLCASSISLAGVGETQYFGPGTRLLVL.